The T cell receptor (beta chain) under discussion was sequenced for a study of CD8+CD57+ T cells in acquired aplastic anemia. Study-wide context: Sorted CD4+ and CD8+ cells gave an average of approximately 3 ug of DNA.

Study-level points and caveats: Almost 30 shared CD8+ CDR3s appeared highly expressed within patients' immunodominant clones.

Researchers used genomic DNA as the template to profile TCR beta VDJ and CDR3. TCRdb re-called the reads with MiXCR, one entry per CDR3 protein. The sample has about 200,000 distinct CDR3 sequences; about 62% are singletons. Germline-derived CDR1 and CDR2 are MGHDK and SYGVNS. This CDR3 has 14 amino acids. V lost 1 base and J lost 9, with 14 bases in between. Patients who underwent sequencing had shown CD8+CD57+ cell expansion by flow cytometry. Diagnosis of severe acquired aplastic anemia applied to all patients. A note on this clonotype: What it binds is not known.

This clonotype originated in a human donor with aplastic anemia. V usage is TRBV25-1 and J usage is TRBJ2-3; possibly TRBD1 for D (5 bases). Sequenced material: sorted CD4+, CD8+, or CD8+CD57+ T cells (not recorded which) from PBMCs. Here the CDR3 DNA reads TGTGCCAGCAGTGAATTGGTTCAGGGTGAGACGCAGTATTTT. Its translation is CASSELVQGETQYF.